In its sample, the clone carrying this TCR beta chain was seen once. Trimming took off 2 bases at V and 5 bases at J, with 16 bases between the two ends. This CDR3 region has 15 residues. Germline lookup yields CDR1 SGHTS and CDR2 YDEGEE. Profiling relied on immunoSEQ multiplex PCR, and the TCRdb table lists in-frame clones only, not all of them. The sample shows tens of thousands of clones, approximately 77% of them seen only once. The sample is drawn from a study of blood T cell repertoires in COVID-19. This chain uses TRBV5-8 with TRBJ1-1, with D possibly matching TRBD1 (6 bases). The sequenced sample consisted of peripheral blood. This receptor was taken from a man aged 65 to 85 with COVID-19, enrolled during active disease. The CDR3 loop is CASSLNSDSYTEAFF. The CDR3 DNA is TGTGCCAGCAGCTTAAACTCGGACAGTTATACTGAAGCTTTCTTT.